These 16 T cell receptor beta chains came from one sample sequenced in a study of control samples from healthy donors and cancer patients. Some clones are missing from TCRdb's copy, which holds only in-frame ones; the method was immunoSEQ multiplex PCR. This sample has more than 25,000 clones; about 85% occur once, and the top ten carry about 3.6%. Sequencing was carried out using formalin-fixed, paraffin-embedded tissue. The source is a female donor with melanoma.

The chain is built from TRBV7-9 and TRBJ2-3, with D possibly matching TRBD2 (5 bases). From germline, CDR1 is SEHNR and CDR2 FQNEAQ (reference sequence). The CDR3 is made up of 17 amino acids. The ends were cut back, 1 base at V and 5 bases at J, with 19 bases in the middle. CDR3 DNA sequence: TGTGCCAGCAGCTTAGGGTCGGCTAGCTTTGGCAAAGATACGCAGTATTTT. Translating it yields CASSLGSASFGKDTQYF.

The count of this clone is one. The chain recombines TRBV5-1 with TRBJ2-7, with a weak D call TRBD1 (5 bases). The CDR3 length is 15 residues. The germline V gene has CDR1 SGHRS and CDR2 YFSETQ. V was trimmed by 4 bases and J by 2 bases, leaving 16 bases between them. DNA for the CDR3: TGCGCCAGCAGCCCACGAGTAGGGGCCACCTACGAGCAGTACTTC. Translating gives CASSPRVGATYEQYF.

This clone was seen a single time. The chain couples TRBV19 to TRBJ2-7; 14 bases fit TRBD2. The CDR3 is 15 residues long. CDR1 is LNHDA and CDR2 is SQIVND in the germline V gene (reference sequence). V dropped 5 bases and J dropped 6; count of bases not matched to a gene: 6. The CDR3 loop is CASSHTGTSGSEQYF. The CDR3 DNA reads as TGTGCCAGTAGTCACACCGGGACTAGCGGGAGCGAGCAGTACTTC.

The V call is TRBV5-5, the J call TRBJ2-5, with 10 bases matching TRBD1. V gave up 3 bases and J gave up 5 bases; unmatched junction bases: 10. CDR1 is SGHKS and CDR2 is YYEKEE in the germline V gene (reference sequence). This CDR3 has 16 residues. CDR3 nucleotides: TGTGCCAGCAGCTCAACGGACAGGGGGATTAGCGAGACCCAGTACTTC. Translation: CASSSTDRGISETQYF.

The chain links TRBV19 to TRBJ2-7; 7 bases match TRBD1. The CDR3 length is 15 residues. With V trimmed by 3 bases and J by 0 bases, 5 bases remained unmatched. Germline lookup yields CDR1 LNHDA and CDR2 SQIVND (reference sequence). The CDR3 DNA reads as TGTGCCAGTAGTATGACCAGGGGGAGCTCCTACGAGCAGTACTTC. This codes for CASSMTRGSSYEQYF.

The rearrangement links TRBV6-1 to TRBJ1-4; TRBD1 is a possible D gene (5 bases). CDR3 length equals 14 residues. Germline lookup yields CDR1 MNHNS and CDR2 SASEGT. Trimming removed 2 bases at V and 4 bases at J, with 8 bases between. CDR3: CASSERQINEKLFF. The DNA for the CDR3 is TGTGCCAGCAGTGAACGACAGATTAATGAAAAACTGTTTTTT.

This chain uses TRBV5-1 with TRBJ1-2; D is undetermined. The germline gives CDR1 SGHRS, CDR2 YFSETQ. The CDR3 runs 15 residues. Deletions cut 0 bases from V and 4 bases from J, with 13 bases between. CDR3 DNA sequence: TGCGCCAGCAGCTTGGAGGGAGACCGGTTCTATGGCTACACCTTC. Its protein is CASSLEGDRFYGYTF.

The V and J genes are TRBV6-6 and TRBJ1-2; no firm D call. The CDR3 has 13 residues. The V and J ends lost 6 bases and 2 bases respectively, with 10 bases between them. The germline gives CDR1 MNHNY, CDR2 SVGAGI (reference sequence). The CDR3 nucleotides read TGTGCCAGCAGCCTCGGGCTAAACTATGGCTACACCTTC. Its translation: CASSLGLNYGYTF.

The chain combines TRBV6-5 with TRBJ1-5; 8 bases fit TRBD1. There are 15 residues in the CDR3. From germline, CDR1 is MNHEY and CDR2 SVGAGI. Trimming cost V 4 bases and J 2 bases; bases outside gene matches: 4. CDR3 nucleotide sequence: TGTGCCAGCAGTTTGACAGGGGTTGGCAATCAGCCCCAGCATTTT. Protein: CASSLTGVGNQPQHF.

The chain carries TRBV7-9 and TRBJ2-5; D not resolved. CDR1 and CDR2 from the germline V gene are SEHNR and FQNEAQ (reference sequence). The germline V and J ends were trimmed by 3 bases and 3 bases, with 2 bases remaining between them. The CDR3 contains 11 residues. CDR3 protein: CASSLKETQYF. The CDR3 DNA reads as TGTGCCAGCAGCTTGAAAGAGACCCAGTACTTC.

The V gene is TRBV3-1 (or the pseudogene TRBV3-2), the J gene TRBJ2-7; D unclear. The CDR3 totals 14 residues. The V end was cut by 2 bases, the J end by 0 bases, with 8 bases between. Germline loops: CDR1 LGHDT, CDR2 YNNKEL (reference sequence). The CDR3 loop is CASSQSEISYEQYF. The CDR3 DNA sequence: TGTGCCAGCAGCCAAAGTGAAATCTCCTACGAGCAGTACTTC.

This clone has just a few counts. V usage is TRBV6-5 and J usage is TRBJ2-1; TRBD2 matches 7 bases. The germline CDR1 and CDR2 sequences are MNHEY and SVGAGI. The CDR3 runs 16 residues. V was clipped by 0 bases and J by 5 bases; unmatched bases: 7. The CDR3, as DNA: TGTGCCAGCAGTTACTCGATCGGCGGGAGCCACAATGAGCAGTTCTTC. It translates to CASSYSIGGSHNEQFF.

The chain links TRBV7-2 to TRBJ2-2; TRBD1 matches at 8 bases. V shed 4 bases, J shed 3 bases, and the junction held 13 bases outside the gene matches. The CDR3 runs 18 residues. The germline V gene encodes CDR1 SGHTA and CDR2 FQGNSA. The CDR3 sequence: CASSSLRAGTGYTGELFF. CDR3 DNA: TGTGCCAGCAGCTCCCTTAGAGCCGGGACAGGATACACCGGGGAGCTGTTTTTT.

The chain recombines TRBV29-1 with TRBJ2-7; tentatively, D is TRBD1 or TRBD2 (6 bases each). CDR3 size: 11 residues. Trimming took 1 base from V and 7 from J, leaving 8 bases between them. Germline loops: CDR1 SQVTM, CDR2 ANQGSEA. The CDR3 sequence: CSVEGGGEQYF. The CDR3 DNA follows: TGCAGCGTTGAAGGAGGGGGGGAGCAGTACTTC.

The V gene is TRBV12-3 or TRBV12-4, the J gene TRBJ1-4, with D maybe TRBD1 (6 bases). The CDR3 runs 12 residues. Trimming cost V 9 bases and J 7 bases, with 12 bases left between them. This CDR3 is CASNREGEKLFF. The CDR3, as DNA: TGTGCCAGTAACAGGGAAGGTGAAAAACTGTTTTTT.

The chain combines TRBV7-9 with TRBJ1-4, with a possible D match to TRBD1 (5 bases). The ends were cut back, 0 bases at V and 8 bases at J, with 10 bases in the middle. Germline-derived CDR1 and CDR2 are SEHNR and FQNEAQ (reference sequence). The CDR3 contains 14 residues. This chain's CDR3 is CASSLASGGEKLFF. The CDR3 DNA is TGTGCCAGCAGCTTAGCGTCCGGGGGGGAAAAACTGTTTTTT.